Shown below are 18 T cell receptor beta chains from a single sample sequenced in a study of T cell repertoires in cytomegalovirus infection. These receptors' targets are unknown. TCRdb re-called the reads with MiXCR, one entry per CDR3 protein. Here the sample spans under 50,000 distinct CDR3 sequences, approximately 20% being singletons. The sequenced material came from PBMCs, sequenced either directly or after in vitro stimulation (not recorded which). The source is a human donor in good health (CMV status not recorded). Some clones in this sample may be carry-over from other donors' samples.

This clonotype was seen repeatedly, ten times or more. V and J are TRBV7-2 and TRBJ1-2, with 7 bases lining up with TRBD1. Germline V CDR1 and CDR2: SGHTA, FQGNSA. This CDR3 region has 15 residues. J lost 8 bases, V lost 3 bases, and 12 bases had no gene match. The chain's CDR3 is CASSFARTGRMGYTF. CDR3 DNA sequence: TGTGCCAGCAGCTTCGCCCGGACAGGCAGGATGGGCTACACCTTC.

V gene TRBV2 combines with J gene TRBJ1-2; a weak D match, TRBD1 (6 bases). This CDR3 is built from 14 residues. The V end was cut by 10 bases, the J end by 2 bases, with 17 bases between. Per germline, CDR1 SNHLY and CDR2 FYNNEI. Here the CDR3 reads CANPPGHPNYGYTF. CDR3 DNA: TGTGCCAACCCGCCGGGACATCCGAACTATGGCTACACCTTC.

This clonotype has ten or more counts. The chain carries TRBV7-8 and TRBJ2-1, with 15 bases aligning to TRBD2. The germline V gene encodes CDR1 SGHVS and CDR2 FQNEAQ. Trimming removed 0 bases from V and 5 bases from J; junction bases left unmatched: 5. The CDR3 loop spans 18 amino acids. CDR3 DNA sequence: TGTGCCAGCAGCTTAGCAGGACTAGCGGGAGGGCCGCACAATGAGCAGTTCTTC. Translation: CASSLAGLAGGPHNEQFF.

This clonotype appeared many times. CDR3 region: CASSLSRDNEQFF. DNA for the CDR3: TGTGCCAGCAGCTTAAGTCGGGACAATGAGCAGTTCTTC. V usage is TRBV7-2 and J usage is TRBJ2-1; D call uncertain. Trimming removed 2 bases from V and 5 bases from J, with 7 bases in between. The CDR3 is 13 amino acids. CDR1 and CDR2 (germline): SGHTA, FQGNSA.

The rearrangement joins TRBV18 to TRBJ1-2; D remains unclear. This CDR3 comprises 13 residues. Trimming shortened V by 3 bases and J by 0 bases, and 5 bases separated the two germline ends. CDR1 and CDR2 (germline): KGHSH, LQKENI. The CDR3 loop is CASSPEANYGYTF. CDR3 sequence (DNA): TGTGCCAGCTCACCGGAGGCTAACTATGGCTACACCTTC.

This clonotype was picked up a small number of times. This chain connects TRBV6-6 to TRBJ1-1; 9 bases match TRBD1. The length of the CDR3 is 15 residues. Germline values: CDR1 MNHNY, CDR2 SVGAGI (reference sequence). V lost 4 bases, J lost 0 bases, and 3 bases stayed unmatched. The CDR3 DNA sequence: TGTGCCAGCAGTTCTACAGGGGGCCTGAACACTGAAGCTTTCTTT. It translates to CASSSTGGLNTEAFF.

The genes are TRBV27 and TRBJ2-7, with 8 positions matching TRBD1. The length of the CDR3 is 18 residues. Germline CDR1 MNHEY, CDR2 SMNVEV (reference sequence). Losses at the gene ends were 6 bases for V and 1 base for J; bases not matched to a gene: 17. DNA of the CDR3: TGTGCCAGCAGGCTAGAGCCCCCCGAGACAGGGGAGTCCTACGAGCAGTACTTC. Translating it yields CASRLEPPETGESYEQYF.

This chain joins TRBV28 and TRBJ1-5; D not resolved. The CDR3 length is 12 residues. CDR1 is MDHEN and CDR2 is SYDVKM in the germline V gene. With 4 bases removed from V and 6 bases from J, the gap between germline ends came to 7 bases. CDR3 in DNA: TGTGCCAGCAGTTCGGCCGGTCAGCCCCAGCATTTT. Its protein product is CASSSAGQPQHF. Looking up the rest from reference TRBV28 and TRBJ1-5 gives the full variable domain: DVKVTQSSRYLVKRTGEKVFLECVQDMDHENMFWYRQDPGLGLRLIYFSYDVKMKEKGDIPEGYSVSREKKERFSLILESASTNQTSMYLCASSSAGQPQHFGDGTRLSIL.

The chain carries TRBV12-3 or TRBV12-4 and TRBJ2-7; unclear D gene. V lost 5 bases, J lost 6 bases, and 20 bases lay in between. The CDR3 sequence is 15 residues long. CDR3 bases: TGTGCCAGCAGTCCCCAGTTGGGCTTCCTTAGCGAGCAGTACTTC. It is translated as CASSPQLGFLSEQYF.

As for this clonotype: A single base separates this from a much larger clone, so it may be a read error. The gene calls are TRBV7-2 and TRBJ1-1, with unresolved D. The V gene's germline CDR1 is SGHTA and CDR2 FQGNSA. The CDR3 loop spans 13 amino acids. V was shortened by 6 bases and J by 1 base, with 9 bases between the two germline ends. The CDR3 region is CASSSFENTEAFF. In DNA form, the CDR3 reads TGTGCCAGCAGTTCCTTCGAGAACACTGAAGCTTTCTTT.

The chain links TRBV7-2 to TRBJ1-1; possibly TRBD1 for D (5 bases). CDR1 and CDR2 from the germline V gene are SGHTA and FQGNSA. Trimming removed 4 bases at V and 5 bases at J, with 14 bases between. The CDR3 loop spans 14 amino acids. The CDR3 nucleotides read TGTGCCAGCAGCTCGGACATTGTTAGGACTGAAGCTTTCTTT. This gives the protein CASSSDIVRTEAFF.

This clonotype was recorded at least ten times. This sequence joins TRBV10-3 and TRBJ2-3; D not resolved. CDR1 ENHRY and CDR2 SYGVKD come from the germline V gene. V was trimmed by 6 bases and J by 6 bases, leaving 7 bases between them. The CDR3 has 11 residues. The CDR3 sequence: CAIRGIDTQYF. CDR3 nucleotide sequence: TGTGCCATCAGGGGGATTGATACGCAGTATTTT.

This clonotype was observed at least ten times. The DNA of the CDR3 is TGTGCCAGCAGTCGTAGCGGGAACTTGAACAAAAACATTCAGTACTTC. It translates to CASSRSGNLNKNIQYF. The genes are TRBV2 and TRBJ2-4, with 8 bases lining up with TRBD2. Germline loops: CDR1 SNHLY, CDR2 FYNNEI. V was clipped by 5 bases and J by 3 bases; unmatched bases: 9. This CDR3 has 16 residues.

This clonotype was counted at least ten times. This chain uses TRBV6-2 or TRBV6-3 with TRBJ2-4; perhaps TRBD2 as D (6 bases). Germline V lookup: CDR1 MNHEY, CDR2 SVGEGT. This CDR3 spans 15 amino acids. Trimming cost V 8 bases and J 6 bases, with 20 bases left between them. The CDR3 DNA follows: TGTGCCAGCGGACGTGGAGGGGAAGGGCCAAACATTCAGTACTTC. This gives the protein CASGRGGEGPNIQYF.

This clonotype has a count of ten or more. V usage is TRBV7-2 and J usage is TRBJ1-3; D may be TRBD1 (6 bases). The CDR3 is 13 amino acids. Between the trimmed V and J ends, which lost 2 bases and 6 bases, there was a span of 8 bases. Looked up from germline, CDR1 is SGHTA and CDR2 is FQGNSA. CDR3 in amino acids: CASSLQGTNTIYF. The CDR3 DNA sequence: TGTGCCAGCAGCTTACAGGGGACAAACACCATATATTTT.

The genes are TRBV15 and TRBJ1-1; 8 bases align to TRBD1. The CDR3 spans 15 residues. Looked up from germline, CDR1 is LNHNV and CDR2 is YYDKDF (reference sequence). The trim removed 4 bases at V and 3 bases at J, leaving 7 bases unmatched. The CDR3 region has the DNA TGTGCCACCAGCACCCAGGGGGCTTATGACACTGAAGCTTTCTTT. Amino acid sequence: CATSTQGAYDTEAFF.

In this sample, this clonotype turned up a few times. The chain links TRBV5-1 to TRBJ2-2, with no clear D. The CDR3 extends over 15 amino acids. Per germline, CDR1 SGHRS and CDR2 YFSETQ. Trimming took 0 bases from V and 6 from J, leaving 12 bases between them. This CDR3 is CASSLGIPRPGELFF. DNA of the CDR3: TGCGCCAGCAGCTTGGGAATTCCAAGACCCGGGGAGCTGTTTTTT.

This clonotype was detected ten times or more. This sequence joins TRBV4-1 and TRBJ2-1; D is unclear. Germline CDR1 MGHRA, CDR2 YSYEKL. V shed 6 bases and J shed 6 bases, with 15 bases lying between them. CDR3 length equals 14 residues. CDR3 region: CASRAKGPFNEQFF. The CDR3 DNA reads as TGCGCCAGCAGGGCAAAGGGTCCGTTCAATGAGCAGTTCTTC.